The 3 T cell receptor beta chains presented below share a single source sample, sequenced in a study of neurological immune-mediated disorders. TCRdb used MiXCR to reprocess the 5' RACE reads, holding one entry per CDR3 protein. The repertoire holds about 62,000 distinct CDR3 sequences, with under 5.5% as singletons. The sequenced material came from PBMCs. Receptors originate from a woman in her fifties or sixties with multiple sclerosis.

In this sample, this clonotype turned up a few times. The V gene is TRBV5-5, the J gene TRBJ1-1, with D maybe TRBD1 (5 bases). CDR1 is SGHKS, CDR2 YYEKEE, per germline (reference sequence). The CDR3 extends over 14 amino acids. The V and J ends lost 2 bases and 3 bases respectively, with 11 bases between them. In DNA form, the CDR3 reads TGTGCCAGCAGCTTCATGACACAGGACACTGAAGCTTTCTTT. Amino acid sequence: CASSFMTQDTEAFF.

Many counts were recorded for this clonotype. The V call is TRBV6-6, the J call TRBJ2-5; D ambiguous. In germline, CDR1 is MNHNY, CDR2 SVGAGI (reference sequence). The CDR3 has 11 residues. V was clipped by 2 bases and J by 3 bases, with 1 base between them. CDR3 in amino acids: CASSYKETQYF. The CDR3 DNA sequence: TGTGCCAGCAGTTACAAAGAGACCCAGTACTTC.

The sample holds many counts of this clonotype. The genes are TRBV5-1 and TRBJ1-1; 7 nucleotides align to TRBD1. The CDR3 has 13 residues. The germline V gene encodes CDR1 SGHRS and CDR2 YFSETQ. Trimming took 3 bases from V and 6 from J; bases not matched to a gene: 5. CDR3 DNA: TGCGCCAGCAGCTCAGGACAGGTGCCTGAAGCTTTCTTT. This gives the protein CASSSGQVPEAFF.